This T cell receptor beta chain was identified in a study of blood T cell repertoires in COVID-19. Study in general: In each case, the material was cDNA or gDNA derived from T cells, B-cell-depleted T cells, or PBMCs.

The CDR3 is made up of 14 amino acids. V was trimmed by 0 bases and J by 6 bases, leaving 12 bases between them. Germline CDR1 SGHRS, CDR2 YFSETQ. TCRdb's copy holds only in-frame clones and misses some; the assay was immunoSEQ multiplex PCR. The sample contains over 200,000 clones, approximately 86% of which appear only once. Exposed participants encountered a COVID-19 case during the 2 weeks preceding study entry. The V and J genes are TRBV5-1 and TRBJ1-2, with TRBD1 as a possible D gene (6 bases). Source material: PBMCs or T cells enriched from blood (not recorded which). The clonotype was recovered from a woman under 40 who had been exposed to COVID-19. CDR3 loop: CASSLVAGEDGYTF. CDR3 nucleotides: TGCGCCAGCAGCTTGGTGGCAGGGGAAGATGGCTACACCTTC.